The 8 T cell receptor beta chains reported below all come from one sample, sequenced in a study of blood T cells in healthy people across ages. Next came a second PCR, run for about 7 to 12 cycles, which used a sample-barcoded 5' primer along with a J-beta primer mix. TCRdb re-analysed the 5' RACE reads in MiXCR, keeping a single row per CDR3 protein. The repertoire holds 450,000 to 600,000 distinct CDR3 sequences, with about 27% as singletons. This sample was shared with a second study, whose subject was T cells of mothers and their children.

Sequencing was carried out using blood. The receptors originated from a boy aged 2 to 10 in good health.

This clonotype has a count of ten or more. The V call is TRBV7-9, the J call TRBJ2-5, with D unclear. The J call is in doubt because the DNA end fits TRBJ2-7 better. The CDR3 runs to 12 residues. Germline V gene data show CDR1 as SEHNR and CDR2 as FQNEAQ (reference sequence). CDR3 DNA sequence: TGTGCCAGCAGCGATGACTCCTACGAGCAGTACTTC. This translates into CASSDDSYEQYF.

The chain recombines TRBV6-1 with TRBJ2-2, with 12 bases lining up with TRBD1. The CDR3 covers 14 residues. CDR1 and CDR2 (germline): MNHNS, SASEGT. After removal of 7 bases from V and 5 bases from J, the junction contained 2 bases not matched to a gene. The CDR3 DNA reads TGTGCCAGCACGGGACAGGGGGCGACCGGGGAGCTGTTTTTT. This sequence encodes CASTGQGATGELFF.

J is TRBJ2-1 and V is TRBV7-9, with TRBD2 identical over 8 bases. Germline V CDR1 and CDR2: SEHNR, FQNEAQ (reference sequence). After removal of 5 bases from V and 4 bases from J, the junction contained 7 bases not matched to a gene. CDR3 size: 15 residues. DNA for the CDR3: TGTGCCAGCAGCCCAAGGGCGGGAGGTTACAATGAGCAGTTCTTC. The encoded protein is CASSPRAGGYNEQFF.

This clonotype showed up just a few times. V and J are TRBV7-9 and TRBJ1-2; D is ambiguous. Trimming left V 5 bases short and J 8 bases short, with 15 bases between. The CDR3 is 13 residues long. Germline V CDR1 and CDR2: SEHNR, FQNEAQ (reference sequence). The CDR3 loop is CASSPNADNGYTF. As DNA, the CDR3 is TGTGCCAGCAGCCCGAACGCAGATAACGGCTACACCTTC.

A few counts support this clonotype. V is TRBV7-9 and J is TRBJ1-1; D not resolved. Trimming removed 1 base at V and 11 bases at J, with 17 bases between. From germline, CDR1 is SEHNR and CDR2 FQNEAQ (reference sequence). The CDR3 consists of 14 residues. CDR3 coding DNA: TGTGCCAGCAGCTTAGAGTCATCTTCTGCCCCTGCTTTCTTT. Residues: CASSLESSSAPAFF.

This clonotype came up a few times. This chain's CDR3 is CAWSAKLATGTSDGELFF. CDR3 bases: TGTGCCTGGAGCGCTAAACTGGCCACCGGGACTAGCGACGGGGAGCTGTTTTTT. This chain links TRBV30 with TRBJ2-2; 10 bases match TRBD2. The V gene end was trimmed by 3 bases and the J gene end by 7 bases; junction bases not matched to a gene: 17. Germline CDR1 reads GTSNPN; CDR2 reads SVGIG (reference sequence). CDR3 length: 18 amino acids.

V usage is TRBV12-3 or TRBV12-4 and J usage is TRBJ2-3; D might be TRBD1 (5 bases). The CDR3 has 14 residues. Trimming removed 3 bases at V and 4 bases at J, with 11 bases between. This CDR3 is CASSFGQGADTQYF. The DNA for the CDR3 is TGTGCCAGCAGTTTCGGGCAGGGTGCAGATACGCAGTATTTT.

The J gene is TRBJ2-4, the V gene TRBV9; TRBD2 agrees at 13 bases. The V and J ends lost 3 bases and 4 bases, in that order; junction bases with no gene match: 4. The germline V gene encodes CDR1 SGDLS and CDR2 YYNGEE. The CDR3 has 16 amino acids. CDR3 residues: CASSAGLAGNKNIQYF. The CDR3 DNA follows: TGTGCCAGCAGCGCGGGACTAGCGGGGAATAAAAACATTCAGTACTTC.